This TCR beta chain derives from a study of cytomegalovirus exposure and HLA in healthy donors. At the level of the study: Genetic ancestry analysis placed under 90% of the 398 donors that were genotyped in the Caucasian-associated cluster. Study-level results: Immune exposure was documented only through CMV serostatus.

As regards this clone: Its antigen is not known.

PCR primers comprised 60 Vbeta and 13 Jbeta primers. The protocol was immunoSEQ multiplex PCR, while the TCRdb copy is restricted to in-frame clones and leaves out a portion. Of roughly 190,000 clones in the sample, 81% were seen once. Those who donated were healthy bone marrow donors. The sequenced sample consisted of PBMCs. This receptor was taken from a man aged 50-59 years in good health and CMV-seronegative.

CDR3 in amino acids: CASRPPRGGPEAFF. The CDR3 region has the DNA TGTGCCAGCAGGCCCCCGCGGGGAGGGCCTGAAGCTTTCTTT. V usage is TRBV6-5 and J usage is TRBJ1-1; D is undetermined. This CDR3 has 14 amino acids. Germline CDR1 reads MNHEY; CDR2 reads SVGAGI. V lost 6 bases, J lost 6 bases, and 17 bases lay in between.